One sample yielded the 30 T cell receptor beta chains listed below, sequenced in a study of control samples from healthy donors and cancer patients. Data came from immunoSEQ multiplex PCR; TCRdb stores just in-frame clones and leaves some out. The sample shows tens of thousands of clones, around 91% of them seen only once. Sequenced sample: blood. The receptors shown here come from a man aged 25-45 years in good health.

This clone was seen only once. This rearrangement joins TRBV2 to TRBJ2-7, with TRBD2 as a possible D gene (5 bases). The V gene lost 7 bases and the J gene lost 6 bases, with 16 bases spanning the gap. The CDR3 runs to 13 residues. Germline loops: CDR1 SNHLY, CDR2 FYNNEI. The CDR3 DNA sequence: TGTGCCAGCAACATGGTTAGCGCGGGCGAGCAGTACTTC. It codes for CASNMVSAGEQYF.

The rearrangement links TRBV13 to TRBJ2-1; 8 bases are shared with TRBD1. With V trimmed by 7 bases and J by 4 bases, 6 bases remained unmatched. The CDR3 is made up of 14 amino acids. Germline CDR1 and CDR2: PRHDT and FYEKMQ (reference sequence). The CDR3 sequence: CASTRGQGYNEQFF. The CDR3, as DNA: TGTGCCAGCACTCGCGGACAGGGATACAATGAGCAGTTCTTC.

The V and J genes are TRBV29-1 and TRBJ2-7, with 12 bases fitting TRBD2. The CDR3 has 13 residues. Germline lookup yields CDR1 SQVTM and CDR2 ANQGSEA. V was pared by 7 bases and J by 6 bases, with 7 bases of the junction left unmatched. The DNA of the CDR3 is TGCAGCGCTGTGACTAGCGGGAGATCCGAGCAGTACTTC. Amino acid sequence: CSAVTSGRSEQYF.

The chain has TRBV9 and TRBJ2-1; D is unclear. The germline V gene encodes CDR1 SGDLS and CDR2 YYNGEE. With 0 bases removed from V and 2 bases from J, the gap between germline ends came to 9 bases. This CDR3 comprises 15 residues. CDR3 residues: CASSVVPEAYNEQFF. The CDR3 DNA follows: TGTGCCAGCAGCGTAGTCCCGGAAGCCTACAATGAGCAGTTCTTC.

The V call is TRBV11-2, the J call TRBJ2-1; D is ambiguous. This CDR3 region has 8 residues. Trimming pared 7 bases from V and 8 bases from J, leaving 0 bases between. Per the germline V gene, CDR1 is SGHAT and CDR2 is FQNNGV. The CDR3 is CASNEQFF. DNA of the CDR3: TGTGCCAGCAATGAGCAGTTCTTC.

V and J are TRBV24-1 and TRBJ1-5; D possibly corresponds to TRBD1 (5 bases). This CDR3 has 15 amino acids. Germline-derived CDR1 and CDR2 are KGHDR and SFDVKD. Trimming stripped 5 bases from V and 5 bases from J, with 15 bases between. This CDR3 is CATSGAGPFDQPQHF. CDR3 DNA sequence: TGTGCCACCAGTGGGGCGGGGCCGTTTGATCAGCCCCAGCATTTT.

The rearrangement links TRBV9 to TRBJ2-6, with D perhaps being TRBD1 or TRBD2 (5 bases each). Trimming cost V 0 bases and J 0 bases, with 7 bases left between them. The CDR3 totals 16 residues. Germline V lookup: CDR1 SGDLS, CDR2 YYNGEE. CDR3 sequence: CASSVGGSSGANVLTF. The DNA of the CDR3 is TGTGCCAGCAGCGTAGGGGGGAGCTCTGGGGCCAACGTCCTGACTTTC.

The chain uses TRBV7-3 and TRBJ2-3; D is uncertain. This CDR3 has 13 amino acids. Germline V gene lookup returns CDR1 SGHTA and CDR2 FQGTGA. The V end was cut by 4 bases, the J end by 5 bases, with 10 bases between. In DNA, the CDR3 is TGTGCCAGCAGCTCATCGGGTGGAGATACGCAGTATTTT. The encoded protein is CASSSSGGDTQYF.

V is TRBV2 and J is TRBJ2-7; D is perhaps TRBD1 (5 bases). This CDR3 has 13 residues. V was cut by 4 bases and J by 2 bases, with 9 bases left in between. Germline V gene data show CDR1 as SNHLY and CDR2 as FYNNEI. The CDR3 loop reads CASSGQGPYEQYF. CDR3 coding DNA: TGTGCCAGCAGTGGTCAGGGTCCCTACGAGCAGTACTTC.

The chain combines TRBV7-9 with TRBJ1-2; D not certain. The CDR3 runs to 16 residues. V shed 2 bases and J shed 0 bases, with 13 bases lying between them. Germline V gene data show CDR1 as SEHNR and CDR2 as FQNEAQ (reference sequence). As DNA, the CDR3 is TGTGCCAGCAGCTTATCCACCTCCGGGACTAACTATGGCTACACCTTC. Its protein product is CASSLSTSGTNYGYTF.

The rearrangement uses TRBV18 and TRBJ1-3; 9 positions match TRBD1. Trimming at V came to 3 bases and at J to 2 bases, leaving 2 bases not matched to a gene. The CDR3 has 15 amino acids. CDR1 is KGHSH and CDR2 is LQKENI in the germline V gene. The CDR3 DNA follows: TGTGCCAGCTCACCTCGGGACAGGGCTGGAAACACCATATATTTT. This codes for CASSPRDRAGNTIYF.

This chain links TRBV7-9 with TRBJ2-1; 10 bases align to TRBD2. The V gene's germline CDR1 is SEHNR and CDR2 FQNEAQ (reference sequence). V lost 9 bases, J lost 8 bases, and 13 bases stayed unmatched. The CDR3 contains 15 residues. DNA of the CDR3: TGTGCCAGTCAACTAGCGGGGCCTAAAGGGTATGAGCAGTTCTTC. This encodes CASQLAGPKGYEQFF.

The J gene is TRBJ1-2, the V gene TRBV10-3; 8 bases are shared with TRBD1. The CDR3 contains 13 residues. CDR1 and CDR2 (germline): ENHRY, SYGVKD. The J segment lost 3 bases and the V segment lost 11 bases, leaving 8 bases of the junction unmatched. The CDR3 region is CAFALQGDYGYTF. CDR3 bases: TGTGCCTTCGCCTTACAGGGGGACTATGGCTACACCTTC.

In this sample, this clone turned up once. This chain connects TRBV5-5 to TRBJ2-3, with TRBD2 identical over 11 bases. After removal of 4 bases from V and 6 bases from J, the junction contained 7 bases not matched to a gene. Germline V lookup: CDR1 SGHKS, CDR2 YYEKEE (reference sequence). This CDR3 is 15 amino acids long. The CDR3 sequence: CASSLYSGGADTQYF. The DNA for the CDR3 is TGTGCCAGCAGCCTATATAGCGGGGGGGCGGATACGCAGTATTTT.

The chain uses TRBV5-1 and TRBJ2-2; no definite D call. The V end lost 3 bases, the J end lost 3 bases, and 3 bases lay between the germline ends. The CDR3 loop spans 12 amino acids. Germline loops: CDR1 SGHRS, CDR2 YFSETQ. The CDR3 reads CASSSDTGELFF. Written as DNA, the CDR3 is TGCGCCAGCAGCTCTGACACCGGGGAGCTGTTTTTT.

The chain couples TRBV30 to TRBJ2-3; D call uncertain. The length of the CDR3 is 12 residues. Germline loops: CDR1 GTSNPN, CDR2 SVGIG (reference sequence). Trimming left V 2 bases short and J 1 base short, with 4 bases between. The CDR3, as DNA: TGTGCCTGGAGTATCGGCACAGATACGCAGTATTTT. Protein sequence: CAWSIGTDTQYF.

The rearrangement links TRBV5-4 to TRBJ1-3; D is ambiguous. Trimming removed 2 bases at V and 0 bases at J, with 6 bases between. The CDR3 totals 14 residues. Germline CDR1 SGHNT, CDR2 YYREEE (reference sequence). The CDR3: CASSFEISGNTIYF. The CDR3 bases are TGTGCCAGCAGCTTTGAGATCTCTGGAAACACCATATATTTT.

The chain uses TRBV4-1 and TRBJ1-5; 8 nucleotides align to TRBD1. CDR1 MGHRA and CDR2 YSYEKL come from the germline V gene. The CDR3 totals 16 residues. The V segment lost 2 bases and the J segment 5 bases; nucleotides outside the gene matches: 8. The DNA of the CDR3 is TGCGCCAGCAGCCAATCTAGCGGGACAGGCCATCAGCCCCAGCATTTT. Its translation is CASSQSSGTGHQPQHF.

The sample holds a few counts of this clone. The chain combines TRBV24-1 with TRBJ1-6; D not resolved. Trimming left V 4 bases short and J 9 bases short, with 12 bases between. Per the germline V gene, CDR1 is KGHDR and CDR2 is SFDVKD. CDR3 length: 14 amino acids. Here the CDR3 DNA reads TGTGCCACCAGTGAAACCGCTGGGCTTTCACCCCTCCACTTT. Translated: CATSETAGLSPLHF.

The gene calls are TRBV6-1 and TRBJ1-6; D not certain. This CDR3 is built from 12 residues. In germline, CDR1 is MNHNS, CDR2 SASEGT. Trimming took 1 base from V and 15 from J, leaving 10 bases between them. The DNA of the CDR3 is TGTGCCAGCAGTGAAGTCGAAGGGAACCTCCACTTT. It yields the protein CASSEVEGNLHF.

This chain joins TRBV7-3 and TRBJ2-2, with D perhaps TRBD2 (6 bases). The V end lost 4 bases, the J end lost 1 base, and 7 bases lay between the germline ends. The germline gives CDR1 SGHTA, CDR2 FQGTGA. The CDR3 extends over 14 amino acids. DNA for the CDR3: TGTGCCAGCAGCTCGCGGGGGAACACCGGGGAGCTGTTTTTT. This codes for CASSSRGNTGELFF.

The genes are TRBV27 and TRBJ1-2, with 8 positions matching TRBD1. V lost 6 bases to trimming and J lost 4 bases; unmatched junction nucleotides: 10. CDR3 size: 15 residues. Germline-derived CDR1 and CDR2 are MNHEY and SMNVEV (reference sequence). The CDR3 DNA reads TGTGCCAGCAGGCGACAGGGGCCAGCATCCTATGGCTACACCTTC. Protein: CASRRQGPASYGYTF.

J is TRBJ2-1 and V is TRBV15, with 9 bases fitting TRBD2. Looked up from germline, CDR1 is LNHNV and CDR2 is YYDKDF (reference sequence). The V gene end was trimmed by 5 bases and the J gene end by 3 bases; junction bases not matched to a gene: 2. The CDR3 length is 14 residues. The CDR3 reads CATSRGRDYNEQFF. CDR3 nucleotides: TGTGCCACCAGCCGCGGGAGGGACTACAATGAGCAGTTCTTC.

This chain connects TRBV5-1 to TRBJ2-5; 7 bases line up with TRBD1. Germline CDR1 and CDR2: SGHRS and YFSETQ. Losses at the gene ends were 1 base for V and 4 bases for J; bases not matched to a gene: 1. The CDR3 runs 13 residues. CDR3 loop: CASSLTGAETQYF. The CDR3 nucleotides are TGCGCCAGCAGCTTGACAGGGGCAGAGACCCAGTACTTC.

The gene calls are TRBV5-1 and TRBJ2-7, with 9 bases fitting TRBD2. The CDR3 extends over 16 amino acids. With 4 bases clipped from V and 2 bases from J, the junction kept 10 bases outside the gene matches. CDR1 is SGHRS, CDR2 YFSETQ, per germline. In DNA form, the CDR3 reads TGCGCCAGCAGCCCTGGGACTCGCGGGAGGGCCTACGAGCAGTACTTC. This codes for CASSPGTRGRAYEQYF.

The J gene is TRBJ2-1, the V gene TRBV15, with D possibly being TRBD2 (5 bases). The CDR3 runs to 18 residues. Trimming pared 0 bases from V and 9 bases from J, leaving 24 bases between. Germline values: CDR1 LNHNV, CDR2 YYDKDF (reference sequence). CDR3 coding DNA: TGTGCCACCAGCAGAGATCTAAGTGTGGCTGAGGGTACCAGTGAGCAGTTCTTC. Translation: CATSRDLSVAEGTSEQFF.

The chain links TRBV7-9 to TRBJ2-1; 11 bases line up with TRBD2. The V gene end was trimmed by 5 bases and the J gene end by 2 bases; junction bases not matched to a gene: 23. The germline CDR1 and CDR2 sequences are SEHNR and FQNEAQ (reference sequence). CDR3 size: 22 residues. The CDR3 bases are TGTGCCAGCAGCCGGGGACAGGGAAAGGGACTAGCGGTATACACCACCTACAATGAGCAGTTCTTC. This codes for CASSRGQGKGLAVYTTYNEQFF. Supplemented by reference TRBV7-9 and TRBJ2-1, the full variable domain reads DTGVSQNPRHKITKRGQNVTFRCDPISEHNRLYWYRQTLGQGPEFLTYFQNEAQLEKSRLLSDRFSAERPKGSFSTLEIQRTEQGDSAMYLCASSRGQGKGLAVYTTYNEQFFGPGTRLTVL.

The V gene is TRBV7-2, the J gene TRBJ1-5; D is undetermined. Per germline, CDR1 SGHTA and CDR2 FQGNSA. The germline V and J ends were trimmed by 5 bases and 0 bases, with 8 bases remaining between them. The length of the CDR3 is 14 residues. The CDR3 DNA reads TGTGCCAGCAGCATACAAGTTAGCAATCAGCCCCAGCATTTT. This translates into CASSIQVSNQPQHF. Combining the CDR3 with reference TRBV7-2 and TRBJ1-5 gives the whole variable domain GAGVSQSPSNKVTEKGKDVELRCDPISGHTALYWYRQSLGQGLEFLIYFQGNSAPDKSGLPSDRFSAERTGGSVSTLTIQRTQQEDSAVYLCASSIQVSNQPQHFGDGTRLSIL.

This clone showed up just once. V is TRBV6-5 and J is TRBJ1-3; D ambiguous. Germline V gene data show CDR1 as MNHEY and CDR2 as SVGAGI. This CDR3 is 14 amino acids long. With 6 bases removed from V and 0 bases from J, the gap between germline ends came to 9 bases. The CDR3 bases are TGTGCCAGCAGCTCTCAGGACTCTGGAAACACCATATATTTT. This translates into CASSSQDSGNTIYF.

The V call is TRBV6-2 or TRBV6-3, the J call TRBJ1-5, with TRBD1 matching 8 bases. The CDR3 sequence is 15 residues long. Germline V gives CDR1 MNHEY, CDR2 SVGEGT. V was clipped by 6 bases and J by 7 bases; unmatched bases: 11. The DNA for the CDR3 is TGTGCCAGCAGCGCAGGGGGCCCAGGTCACCAGCCCCAGCATTTT. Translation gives CASSAGGPGHQPQHF.